The present T cell receptor (beta chain) was sequenced within a study of cytomegalovirus exposure and HLA in healthy donors. This CDR3 has 11 amino acids. V lost 3 bases and J lost 10, with 12 bases in between. The germline CDR1 and CDR2 sequences are DFQATT and SNEGSKA (reference sequence). Assay: immunoSEQ multiplex PCR; the TCRdb copy retains only in-frame clones and omits some. The table includes 150,000 to 200,000 clones, roughly three quarters detected once. This clone has only a few counts. The antigen remains unidentified. Notes on the study in general: The listing of roughly 160 TCR beta chains classed them as cytomegalovirus-associated. Across donors, most TCRs were seen rarely, yet some public ones were widespread. CMV antigen specificity was confirmed in vitro for three CMV-associated chains.

The V gene is TRBV20-1, the J gene TRBJ1-1; perhaps TRBD1 as D (5 bases). The sample consisted of PBMCs. The source of this sequence is a woman between 25 and 40 years old in good health and CMV-seronegative. The CDR3 DNA sequence: TGCAGTGCTAGTCCCCGGGGGGGAGCTTTCTTT. This codes for CSASPRGGAFF.